Below, 13 T cell receptor beta chains from the same sample are listed, as sequenced in a study of cytotoxic CD8 clonotypes in ibrutinib-treated CLL. Method: immunoSEQ multiplex PCR; TCRdb's copy keeps in-frame clones and lacks some. The repertoire holds hundreds of thousands of clones, with 80% as singletons. The source was PBMCs, collected before ibrutinib treatment. The receptors come from a human donor with chronic lymphocytic leukemia.

The chain joins TRBV14 to TRBJ1-1; TRBD1 might be the D (6 bases). This CDR3 spans 13 amino acids. Germline V gene data show CDR1 as SGHDN and CDR2 as FVKESK. The V and J ends lost 1 base and 10 bases respectively, with 13 bases between them. As DNA, the CDR3 is TGTGCCAGCAGCCAAGTTCCGGGGGGCGTAGCTTTCTTT. This gives the protein CASSQVPGGVAFF.

This chain connects TRBV11-2 to TRBJ2-5; 11 bases match TRBD2. The ends lost 0 bases at V and 1 base at J; junction bases unmatched: 1. CDR1 is SGHAT, CDR2 FQNNGV, per germline. This CDR3 comprises 16 residues. As DNA, the CDR3 is TGTGCCAGCAGCTTAGAGGGACTAGCGGTCCAAGAGACCCAGTACTTC. Its protein product is CASSLEGLAVQETQYF. Full variable domain (missing parts from reference TRBV11-2 and TRBJ2-5): EAGVAQSPRYKIIEKRQSVAFWCNPISGHATLYWYQQILGQGPKLLIQFQNNGVVDDSQLPKDRFSAERLKGVDSTLKIQPAKLEDSAVYLCASSLEGLAVQETQYFGPGTRLLVL.

The J gene is TRBJ2-7, the V gene TRBV7-8; 12 nucleotides line up with TRBD2. V dropped 5 bases and J dropped 3; count of bases not matched to a gene: 2. This CDR3 contains 14 residues. Germline V lookup: CDR1 SGHVS, CDR2 FQNEAQ. This CDR3 is CASSGLAGFYEQYF. DNA for the CDR3: TGTGCCAGCAGCGGACTAGCGGGGTTCTACGAGCAGTACTTC.

The V gene is TRBV10-3, the J gene TRBJ2-1; 8 positions agree with TRBD1. Per the germline V gene, CDR1 is ENHRY and CDR2 is SYGVKD. Unmatched junction bases numbered 1, after V lost 0 bases and J lost 6 bases. The CDR3 is 14 amino acids. The CDR3 sequence: CAISESDRGNEQFF. The DNA for the CDR3 is TGTGCCATCAGTGAGTCAGACAGGGGCAATGAGCAGTTCTTC.

In its sample, this clone was seen a few times. The chain couples TRBV15 to TRBJ1-4; 9 nucleotides agree with TRBD1. With 8 bases clipped from V and 6 bases from J, the junction kept 4 bases outside the gene matches. Per germline, CDR1 LNHNV and CDR2 YYDKDF (reference sequence). The CDR3 contains 13 residues. For the CDR3, the DNA is TGTGCCACCGCGACAGGGGGAGATGAAAAACTGTTTTTT. Its translation: CATATGGDEKLFF.

The chain recombines TRBV19 with TRBJ1-1, with a tentative D call TRBD1 (5 bases). This CDR3 region has 15 residues. The germline V gene has CDR1 LNHDA and CDR2 SQIVND (reference sequence). With 4 bases removed from V and 7 bases from J, the gap between germline ends came to 19 bases. DNA for the CDR3: TGTGCCAGTAGTAAGAGAGGGGTTCTAGGAGGTGAAGCTTTCTTT. It codes for CASSKRGVLGGEAFF.

The chain couples TRBV6-5 to TRBJ2-3; TRBD2 might be the D (5 bases). The length of the CDR3 is 11 residues. Germline CDR1 and CDR2: MNHEY and SVGAGI. Trimming pared 4 bases from V and 7 bases from J, leaving 6 bases between. The CDR3 reads CASSSGNTQYF. The CDR3 coding sequence is TGTGCCAGCAGTTCGGGGAATACGCAGTATTTT.

This clone turned up a few times. The V and J genes are TRBV18 and TRBJ1-2, with D maybe TRBD1 (5 bases). The CDR3 sequence is 15 residues long. Germline CDR1 is KGHSH and CDR2 is LQKENI. Trimming removed 0 bases from V and 6 bases from J, with 14 bases in between. This chain's CDR3 is CASSPPSQGGDGYTF. CDR3 coding DNA: TGTGCCAGCTCACCACCGTCCCAGGGAGGAGATGGCTACACCTTC.

J is TRBJ2-7 and V is TRBV28, with D unresolved. The length of the CDR3 is 14 residues. V was pared by 2 bases and J by 3 bases, with 11 bases between. Germline lookup yields CDR1 MDHEN and CDR2 SYDVKM. As DNA, the CDR3 is TGTGCCAGCAGTTTAGAATATCGGGTCTACGAGCAGTACTTC. Its translation: CASSLEYRVYEQYF.

Written as DNA, the CDR3 is TGTGCCAGCAGCTTAGGGCGGGAGGTATACAATGAGCAGTTCTTC. Translation gives CASSLGREVYNEQFF. The rearrangement links TRBV7-6 to TRBJ2-1; 8 bases line up with TRBD2. V lost 1 base and J lost 4; bases outside the gene matches: 3. In germline, CDR1 is SGHVS, CDR2 FNYEAQ. The CDR3 is 15 amino acids.

This clone was recorded once. The chain combines TRBV5-4 with TRBJ2-7; 9 bases map to TRBD1. CDR1 is SGHNT, CDR2 YYREEE, per germline (reference sequence). The CDR3 is 15 amino acids. The J segment lost 4 bases and the V segment lost 4 bases, leaving 9 bases of the junction unmatched. Written as DNA, the CDR3 is TGTGCCAGCAGCCCCGCCGGGACAGGGTCGTACGAGCAGTACTTC. Translating gives CASSPAGTGSYEQYF. Full variable domain (missing parts from reference TRBV5-4 and TRBJ2-7): ETGVTQSPTHLIKTRGQQVTLRCSSQSGHNTVSWYQQALGQGPQFIFQYYREEENGRGNFPPRFSGLQFPNYSSELNVNALELDDSALYLCASSPAGTGSYEQYFGPGTRLTVT.

The CDR3 loop is CASSLVASSTDTQYF. CDR3 DNA: TGTGCCAGCAGCTTAGTCGCCTCTAGCACAGATACGCAGTATTTT. This chain uses TRBV7-6 with TRBJ2-3; D gene ambiguous. CDR3 length equals 15 residues. V lost 1 base to trimming and J lost 0 bases, with 8 bases between them. Germline CDR1 SGHVS, CDR2 FNYEAQ.

The chain uses TRBV7-2 and TRBJ1-2, with a possible D match to TRBD1 (6 bases). The CDR3 has 15 amino acids. Per germline, CDR1 SGHTA and CDR2 FQGNSA. Trimming removed 1 base at V and 3 bases at J, with 12 bases between. The CDR3 bases are TGTGCCAGCAGCTTAGAGGCGGGGGGCGACTATGGCTACACCTTC. Its translation is CASSLEAGGDYGYTF.